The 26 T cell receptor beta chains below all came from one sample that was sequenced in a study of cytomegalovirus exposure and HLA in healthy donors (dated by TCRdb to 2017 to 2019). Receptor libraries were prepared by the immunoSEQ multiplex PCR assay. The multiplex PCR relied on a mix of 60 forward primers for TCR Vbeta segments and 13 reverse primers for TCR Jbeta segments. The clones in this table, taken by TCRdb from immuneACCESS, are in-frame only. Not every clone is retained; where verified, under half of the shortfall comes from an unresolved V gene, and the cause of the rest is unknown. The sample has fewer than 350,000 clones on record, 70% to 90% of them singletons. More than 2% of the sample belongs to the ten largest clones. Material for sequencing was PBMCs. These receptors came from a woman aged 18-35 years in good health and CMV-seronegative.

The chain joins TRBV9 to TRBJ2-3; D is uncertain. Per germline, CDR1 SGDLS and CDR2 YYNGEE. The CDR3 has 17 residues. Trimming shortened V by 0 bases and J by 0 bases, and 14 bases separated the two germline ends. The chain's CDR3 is CASSVGAWAISTDTQYF. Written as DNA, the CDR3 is TGTGCCAGCAGCGTAGGGGCCTGGGCCATTAGCACAGATACGCAGTATTTT.

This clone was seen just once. CDR3 region: CASSDPSGGAYEQYF. CDR3 in DNA: TGCGCCAGCAGTGATCCTAGCGGGGGGGCCTACGAGCAGTACTTC. The rearrangement links TRBV10-1 to TRBJ2-7, with 12 bases lining up with TRBD2. Trimming cost V 3 bases and J 2 bases; bases outside gene matches: 2. This CDR3 spans 15 amino acids. CDR1 and CDR2 (germline): WNHNN, SYGVQD (reference sequence).

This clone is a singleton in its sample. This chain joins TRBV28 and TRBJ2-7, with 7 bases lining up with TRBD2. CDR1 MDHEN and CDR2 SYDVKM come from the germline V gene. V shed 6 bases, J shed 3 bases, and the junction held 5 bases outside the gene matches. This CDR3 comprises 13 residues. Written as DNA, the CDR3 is TGTGCCAGCAGCGGACTAGTTCACTACGAGCAGTACTTC. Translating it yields CASSGLVHYEQYF. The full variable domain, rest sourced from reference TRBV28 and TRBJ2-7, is DVKVTQSSRYLVKRTGEKVFLECVQDMDHENMFWYRQDPGLGLRLIYFSYDVKMKEKGDIPEGYSVSREKKERFSLILESASTNQTSMYLCASSGLVHYEQYFGPGTRLTVT.

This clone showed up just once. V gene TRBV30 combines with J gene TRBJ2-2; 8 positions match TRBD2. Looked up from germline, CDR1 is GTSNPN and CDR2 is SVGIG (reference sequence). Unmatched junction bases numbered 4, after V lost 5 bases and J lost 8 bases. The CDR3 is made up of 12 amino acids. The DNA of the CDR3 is TGTGCCTGGTGTAGCGGGGAGGGGGAGCTGTTTTTT. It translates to CAWCSGEGELFF.

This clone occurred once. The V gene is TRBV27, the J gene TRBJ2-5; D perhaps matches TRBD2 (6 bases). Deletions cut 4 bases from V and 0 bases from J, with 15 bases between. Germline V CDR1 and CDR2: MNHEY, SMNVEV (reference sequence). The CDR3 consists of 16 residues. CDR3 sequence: CASSYGGTDYQETQYF. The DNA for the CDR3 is TGTGCCAGCAGTTACGGCGGGACGGATTACCAAGAGACCCAGTACTTC.

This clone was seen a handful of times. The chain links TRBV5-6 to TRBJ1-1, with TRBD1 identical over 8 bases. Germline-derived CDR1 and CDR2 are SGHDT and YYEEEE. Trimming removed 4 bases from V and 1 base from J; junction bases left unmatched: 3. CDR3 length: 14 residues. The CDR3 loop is CASSPGQGNTEAFF. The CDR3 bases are TGTGCCAGCAGCCCCGGACAGGGGAACACTGAAGCTTTCTTT.

Here the CDR3 DNA reads TGTGCCAGTAGTATGGCCTTAGCTCTTCAAGGGACAGCCCCCTACGAGCAGTACTTC. The encoded protein is CASSMALALQGTAPYEQYF. The chain joins TRBV19 to TRBJ2-7, with TRBD1 matching 7 bases. CDR1 is LNHDA and CDR2 is SQIVND in the germline V gene (reference sequence). V trimming: 3 bases; J trimming: 2 bases; junction bases outside the gene matches: 19. The CDR3 has 19 residues.

DNA for the CDR3: TGTGCCAGCAGCTTGGCCATAGTAGATACGCAGTATTTT. Protein sequence: CASSLAIVDTQYF. V usage is TRBV5-6 and J usage is TRBJ2-3; D unclear. CDR1 and CDR2 (germline): SGHDT, YYEEEE. V lost 0 bases and J lost 5, with 7 bases in between. CDR3 length: 13 residues.

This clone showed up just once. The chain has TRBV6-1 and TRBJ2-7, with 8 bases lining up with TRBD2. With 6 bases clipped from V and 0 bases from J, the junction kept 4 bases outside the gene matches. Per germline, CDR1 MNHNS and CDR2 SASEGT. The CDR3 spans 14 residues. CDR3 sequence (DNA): TGTGCCAGCAGCCGGGGGGGCTACTCCTACGAGCAGTACTTC. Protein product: CASSRGGYSYEQYF.

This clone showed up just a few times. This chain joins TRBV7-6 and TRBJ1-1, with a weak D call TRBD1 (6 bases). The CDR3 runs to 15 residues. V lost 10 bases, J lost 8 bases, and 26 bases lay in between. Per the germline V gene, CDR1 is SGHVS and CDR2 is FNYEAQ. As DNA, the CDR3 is TGTGCCACCATAAAAGGTTCCAGCAGCCAGGGGGAAGCTTTCTTT. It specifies CATIKGSSSQGEAFF.

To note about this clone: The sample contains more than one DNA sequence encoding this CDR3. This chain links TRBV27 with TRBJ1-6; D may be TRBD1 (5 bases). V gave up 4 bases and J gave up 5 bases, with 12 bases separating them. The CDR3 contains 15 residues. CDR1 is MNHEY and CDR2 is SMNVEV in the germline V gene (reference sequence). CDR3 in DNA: TGTGCCAGCAGTTCTCAGGGTAGACATAATTCACCCCTCCACTTT. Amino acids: CASSSQGRHNSPLHF.

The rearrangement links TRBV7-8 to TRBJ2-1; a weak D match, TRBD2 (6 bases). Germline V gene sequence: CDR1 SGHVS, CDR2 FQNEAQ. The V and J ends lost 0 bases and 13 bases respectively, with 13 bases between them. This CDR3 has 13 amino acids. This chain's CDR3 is CASSLAGLSVQFF. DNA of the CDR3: TGTGCCAGCAGCTTAGCGGGACTCTCCGTTCAGTTCTTC. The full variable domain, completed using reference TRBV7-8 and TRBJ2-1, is GAGVSQSPRYKVAKRGQDVALRCDPISGHVSLFWYQQALGQGPEFLTYFQNEAQLDKSGLPSDRFFAERPEGSVSTLKIQRTQQEDSAVYLCASSLAGLSVQFFGPGTRLTVL.

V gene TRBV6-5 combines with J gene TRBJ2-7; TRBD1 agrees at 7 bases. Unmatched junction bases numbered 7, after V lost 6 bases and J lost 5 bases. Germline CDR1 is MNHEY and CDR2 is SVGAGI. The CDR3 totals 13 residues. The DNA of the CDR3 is TGTGCCAGCAGCTCGACAGGGTTCCACGAGCAGTACTTC. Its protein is CASSSTGFHEQYF.

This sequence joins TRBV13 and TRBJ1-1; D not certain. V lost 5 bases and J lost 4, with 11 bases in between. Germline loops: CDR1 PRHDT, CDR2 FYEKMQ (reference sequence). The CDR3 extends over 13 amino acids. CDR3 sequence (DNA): TGTGCCAGCAGCCCTCCATTGGCCACTGAAGCTTTCTTT. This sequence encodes CASSPPLATEAFF.

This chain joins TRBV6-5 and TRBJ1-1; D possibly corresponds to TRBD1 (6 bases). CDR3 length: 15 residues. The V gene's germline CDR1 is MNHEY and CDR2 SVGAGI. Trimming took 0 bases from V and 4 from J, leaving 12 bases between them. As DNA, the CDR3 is TGTGCCAGCAGTTACTCCGGGGCCAGGGGCACTGAAGCTTTCTTT. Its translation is CASSYSGARGTEAFF.

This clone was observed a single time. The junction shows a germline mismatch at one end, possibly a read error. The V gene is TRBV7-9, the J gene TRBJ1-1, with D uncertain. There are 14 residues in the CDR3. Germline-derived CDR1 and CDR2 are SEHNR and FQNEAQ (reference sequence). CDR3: CSSSLVFRGTEAFF. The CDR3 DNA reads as TGTTCCAGCAGCTTAGTGTTCCGGGGCACTGAAGCTTTCTTT. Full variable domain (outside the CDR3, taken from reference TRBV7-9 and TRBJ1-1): DTGVSQNPRHKITKRGQNVTFRCDPISEHNRLYWYRQTLGQGPEFLTYFQNEAQLEKSRLLSDRFSAERPKGSFSTLEIQRTEQGDSAMYLCSSSLVFRGTEAFFGQGTRLTVV.

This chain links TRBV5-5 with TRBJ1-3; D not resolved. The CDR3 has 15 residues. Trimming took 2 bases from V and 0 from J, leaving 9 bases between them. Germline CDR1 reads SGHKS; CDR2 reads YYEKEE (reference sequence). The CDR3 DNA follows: TGTGCCAGCAGCTTTAGACACCTCTCTGGAAACACCATATATTTT. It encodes CASSFRHLSGNTIYF.

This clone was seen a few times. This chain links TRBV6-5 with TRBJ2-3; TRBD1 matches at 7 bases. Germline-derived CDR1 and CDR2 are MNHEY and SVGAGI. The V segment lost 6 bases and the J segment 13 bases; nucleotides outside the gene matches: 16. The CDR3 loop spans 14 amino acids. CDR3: CASRKIRDSRVEYF. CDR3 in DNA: TGTGCCAGCAGGAAAATCCGGGACAGCCGTGTTGAGTATTTT.

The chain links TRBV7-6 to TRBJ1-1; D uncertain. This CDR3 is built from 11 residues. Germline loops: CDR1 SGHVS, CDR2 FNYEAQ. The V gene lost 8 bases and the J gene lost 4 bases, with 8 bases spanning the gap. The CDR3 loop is CASSRGTEAFF. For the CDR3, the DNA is TGTGCCAGCTCACGGGGCACTGAAGCTTTCTTT.

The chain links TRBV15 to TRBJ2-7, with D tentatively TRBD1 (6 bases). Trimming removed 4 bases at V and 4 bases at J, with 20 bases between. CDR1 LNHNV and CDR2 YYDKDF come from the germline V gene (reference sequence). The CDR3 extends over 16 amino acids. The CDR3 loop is CATSIRHREFTYEQYF. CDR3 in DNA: TGTGCCACCAGCATCCGTCACAGGGAATTCACTTACGAGCAGTACTTC.

The CDR3 is CASSLGQSTDTQYF. CDR3 nucleotide sequence: TGTGCCAGCAGCCTCGGACAGAGCACAGATACGCAGTATTTT. V is TRBV5-5 and J is TRBJ2-3; tentatively, D is TRBD1 (6 bases). With 4 bases removed from V and 0 bases from J, the gap between germline ends came to 9 bases. In germline, CDR1 is SGHKS, CDR2 YYEKEE (reference sequence). This CDR3 has 14 amino acids.

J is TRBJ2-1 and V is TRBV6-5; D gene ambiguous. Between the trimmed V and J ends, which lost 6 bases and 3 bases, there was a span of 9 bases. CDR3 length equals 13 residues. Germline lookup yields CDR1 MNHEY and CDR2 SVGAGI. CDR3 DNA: TGTGCCAGCAGCCCCCGAGACTACAATGAGCAGTTCTTC. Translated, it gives CASSPRDYNEQFF.

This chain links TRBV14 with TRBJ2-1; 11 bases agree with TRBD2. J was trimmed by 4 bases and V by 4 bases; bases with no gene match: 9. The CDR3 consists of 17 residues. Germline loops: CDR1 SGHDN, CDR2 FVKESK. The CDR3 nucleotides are TGTGCCAGCAGCCCCCGACTAGCGGGGAAACTTTACAATGAGCAGTTCTTC. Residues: CASSPRLAGKLYNEQFF.

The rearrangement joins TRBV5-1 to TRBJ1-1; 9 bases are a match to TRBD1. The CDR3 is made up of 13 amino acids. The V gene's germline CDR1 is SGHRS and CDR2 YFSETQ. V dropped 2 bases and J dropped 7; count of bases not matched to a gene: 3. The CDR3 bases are TGCGCCAGCAGCTTACGGACAGGGGTTGAAGCTTTCTTT. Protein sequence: CASSLRTGVEAFF. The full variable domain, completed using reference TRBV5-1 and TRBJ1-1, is KAGVTQTPRYLIKTRGQQVTLSCSPISGHRSVSWYQQTPGQGLQFLFEYFSETQRNKGNFPGRFSGRQFSNSRSEMNVSTLELGDSALYLCASSLRTGVEAFFGQGTRLTVV.

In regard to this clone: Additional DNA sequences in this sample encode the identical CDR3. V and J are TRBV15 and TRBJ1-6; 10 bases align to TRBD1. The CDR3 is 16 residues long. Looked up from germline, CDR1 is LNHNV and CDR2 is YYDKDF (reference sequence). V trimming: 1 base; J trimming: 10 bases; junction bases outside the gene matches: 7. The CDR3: CATSRGTDRGHSPLHF. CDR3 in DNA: TGTGCCACCAGCAGAGGTACCGACAGGGGGCACTCACCCCTCCACTTT.

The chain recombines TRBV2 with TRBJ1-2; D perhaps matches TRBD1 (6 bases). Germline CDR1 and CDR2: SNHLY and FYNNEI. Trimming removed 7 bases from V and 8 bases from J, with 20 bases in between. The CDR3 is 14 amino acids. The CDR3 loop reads CASNWIRAGGGYTF. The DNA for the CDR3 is TGTGCCAGCAACTGGATACGAGCTGGGGGCGGCTACACCTTC.